This TCR beta chain originates from a study of breast tumors, draining lymph nodes, adjacent tissues. TCRdb processed the multiplex PCR reads anew with MiXCR; each CDR3 protein has one entry. The sample has 15,000 to 16,000 distinct CDR3 sequences; around half are singletons. There are 13 residues in the CDR3. Germline V lookup: CDR1 SEHNR, CDR2 FQNEAQ (reference sequence). Trimming took off 5 bases at V and 3 bases at J, with 9 bases between the two ends. This clonotype is medium-sized (0.01 to 0.1%) in the sample. What it binds is unknown. Study findings and constraints: Tumor TCR diversity was below lymph nodes but above nontumor tissue. Findings are consistent with lymph node origin and intratumoral expansion of most tumor T cells. Luminal-like breast cancer showed significantly greater tumor-nontumor repertoire similarity than basal-like breast cancer did.

The V gene is TRBV7-9, the J gene TRBJ2-3; no definite D call. The origin of this receptor is a female donor with breast cancer. Some clones in this sample may be carry-over from other donors' samples. The sample taken for sequencing was tumor-adjacent breast tissue. The CDR3 is CASSTLSTDTQYF. The DNA for the CDR3 is TGTGCCAGCAGCACACTGAGTACAGATACGCAGTATTTT.